A single sample is the source of the 24 T cell receptor beta chains below, sequenced in a study of OX40 agonist ivuxolimab in advanced cancers. Clones were read by immunoSEQ multiplex PCR, and TCRdb kept only the in-frame ones, dropping some. The profile shows 45,000 to 50,000 clones, around 90% of them singletons. The input for sequencing was CD4+ or CD8+ T cells sorted from blood, taken in a trial of the OX40 agonist ivuxolimab. Receptors originate from an adult with an advanced solid tumor such as melanoma, head and neck, liver or kidney cancer.

This clone is judged medium-sized. V gene TRBV25-1 combines with J gene TRBJ2-3; D is tentatively TRBD1 or TRBD2 (5 bases each). V was trimmed by 2 bases and J by 5 bases, leaving 11 bases between them. Per germline, CDR1 MGHDK and CDR2 SYGVNS. The CDR3 length is 14 residues. CDR3 sequence reads: CASSEGDREDTQYF. CDR3 in DNA: TGTGCCAGCAGTGAAGGGGACCGGGAAGATACGCAGTATTTT.

For this clone: Compared with germline, one end of the junction differs, possibly owing to a read error. The chain employs TRBV5-3 and TRBJ1-1; the D gene is possibly TRBD1 (5 bases). TRBV5-3 is identified as an open reading frame with a role that is uncertain. The CDR3 is made up of 13 amino acids. The CDR3 region has the DNA TGTGCCAGCAGCTGGGGCGGGAACACTGAAGCTTTCTTT. It codes for CASSWGGNTEAFF.

The genes are TRBV19 and TRBJ2-5; D is undetermined. The better agreement between TRBJ2-7 and the DNA end casts doubt on the J call. CDR1 LNHDA and CDR2 SQIVND come from the germline V gene (reference sequence). This CDR3 is built from 13 residues. The CDR3 coding sequence is TGTGCCAGTAGTATGGGAAGCTCCTACGAGCAGTACTTC. Its protein is CASSMGSSYEQYF.

Comments on this clone: Other DNA sequences in this sample translate to the same CDR3. The chain joins TRBV29-1 to TRBJ1-1; weak D call: TRBD1 (5 bases). CDR1 and CDR2 from the germline V gene are SQVTM and ANQGSEA. The V and J ends lost 7 bases and 0 bases respectively, with 18 bases between them. CDR3 size: 15 residues. CDR3 nucleotides: TGCAGCGCTCCTGCTGCAGGGTGGGTGAACACTGAAGCTTTCTTT. Translated, it gives CSAPAAGWVNTEAFF.

This chain joins TRBV9 and TRBJ1-4; D not certain. Germline loops: CDR1 SGDLS, CDR2 YYNGEE. The CDR3 is 14 residues long. V shed 0 bases and J shed 2 bases, with 5 bases lying between them. This CDR3 is CASSVGGTNEKLFF. The CDR3 DNA follows: TGTGCCAGCAGCGTAGGAGGGACTAATGAAAAACTGTTTTTT.

Of note for this clone: Sequence at one end of the junction differs from germline and may be a read error. This chain joins TRBV7-9 and TRBJ2-7; 11 positions match TRBD1. Germline V gene sequence: CDR1 SEHNR, CDR2 FQNEAQ (reference sequence). CDR3 length: 17 amino acids. The chain's CDR3 is CASSHKWLGQGVYEQYF. The CDR3 nucleotides read TGCGCCAGCAGCCACAAGTGGCTGGGACAGGGGGTATACGAGCAGTACTTC.

V is TRBV6-5 and J is TRBJ2-2; the D is unclear. There are 14 residues in the CDR3. CDR1 MNHEY and CDR2 SVGAGI come from the germline V gene. The V and J ends lost 5 bases and 6 bases respectively, with 13 bases between them. This chain's CDR3 is CASSIPSPAGELFF. In DNA form, the CDR3 reads TGTGCCAGCAGTATACCCAGTCCCGCCGGGGAGCTGTTTTTT.

The chain links TRBV5-1 to TRBJ2-7, with 7 bases lining up with TRBD1. The CDR3 has 14 amino acids. The germline CDR1 and CDR2 sequences are SGHRS and YFSETQ. With 4 bases clipped from V and 1 base from J, the junction kept 5 bases outside the gene matches. CDR3 DNA sequence: TGCGCCAGCAGCATGGGGGACAGATCCTACGAGCAGTACTTC. This sequence encodes CASSMGDRSYEQYF.

The rearrangement joins TRBV7-2 to TRBJ2-7; D remains unclear. The CDR3 extends over 13 amino acids. Germline V lookup: CDR1 SGHTA, CDR2 FQGNSA. Trimming removed 8 bases at V and 6 bases at J, with 17 bases between. In DNA form, the CDR3 reads TGTGCCAGCGGTCTGGTAAGCGCCCCCGAGCAGTACTTC. This codes for CASGLVSAPEQYF.

The V and J genes are TRBV5-6 and TRBJ2-7, with D perhaps TRBD2 (6 bases). This CDR3 has 13 amino acids. The V and J ends lost 4 bases and 1 base respectively, with 9 bases between them. Germline assignment: CDR1 SGHDT and CDR2 YYEEEE. CDR3 sequence reads: CASSTTSSYEQYF. The CDR3, as DNA: TGTGCCAGCAGCACGACTAGTTCCTACGAGCAGTACTTC.

The chain employs TRBV4-3 and TRBJ1-1, with unresolved D. The V end was cut by 2 bases, the J end by 0 bases, with 10 bases between. Germline values: CDR1 LGHNA, CDR2 YSLEER. The CDR3 is made up of 15 amino acids. Here the CDR3 reads CASSQTAFMNTEAFF. In DNA, the CDR3 is TGCGCCAGCAGCCAAACCGCGTTCATGAACACTGAAGCTTTCTTT.

CDR3 sequence reads: CASRIAGISYNEQFF. CDR3 coding DNA: TGTGCCAGCAGGATAGCGGGAATCTCCTACAATGAGCAGTTCTTC. V gene TRBV2 combines with J gene TRBJ2-1; the match to TRBD2 covers 8 bases. V lost 6 bases, J lost 0 bases, and 4 bases stayed unmatched. The CDR3 is 15 amino acids. The V gene's germline CDR1 is SNHLY and CDR2 FYNNEI.

The chain links TRBV6-5 to TRBJ1-1, with TRBD1 as a possible D gene (5 bases). Germline CDR1 is MNHEY and CDR2 is SVGAGI. This CDR3 has 15 residues. Trimming left V 0 bases short and J 11 bases short, with 19 bases between. CDR3 in amino acids: CASSYSGAFVPTAFF. The CDR3 nucleotides are TGTGCCAGCAGTTACTCCGGGGCTTTTGTCCCTACGGCTTTCTTT.

The chain couples TRBV30 to TRBJ2-1; D is undetermined. Trimming cost V 2 bases and J 5 bases, with 7 bases left between them. CDR1 and CDR2 from the germline V gene are GTSNPN and SVGIG (reference sequence). CDR3 length equals 12 residues. CDR3 nucleotides: TGTGCCTGGAGTCCTGAGAACAATGAGCAGTTCTTC. Its protein is CAWSPENNEQFF.

The chain links TRBV5-8 to TRBJ2-7; 8 nucleotides agree with TRBD1. Losses at the gene ends were 4 bases for V and 0 bases for J; bases not matched to a gene: 12. The germline V gene encodes CDR1 SGHTS and CDR2 YDEGEE. CDR3 length: 17 residues. The DNA for the CDR3 is TGTGCCAGCAGCCACCCGGAGGGGGACAGGAGCTCCTACGAGCAGTACTTC. Its translation is CASSHPEGDRSSYEQYF. The whole variable domain, remainder taken from reference TRBV5-8 and TRBJ2-7, is EAGVTQSPTHLIKTRGQQATLRCSPISGHTSVYWYQQALGLGLQFLLWYDEGEERNRGNFPPRFSGRQFPNYSSELNVNALELEDSALYLCASSHPEGDRSSYEQYFGPGTRLTVT.

This clone was found many times. The CDR3 sequence: CASSSSGWETQYF. CDR3 nucleotides: TGTGCCAGCAGTTCGAGCGGATGGGAGACCCAGTACTTC. This chain links TRBV27 with TRBJ2-5, with D tentatively TRBD2 (5 bases). The germline V gene encodes CDR1 MNHEY and CDR2 SMNVEV (reference sequence). V lost 4 bases to trimming and J lost 5 bases, with 11 bases between them. CDR3 length equals 13 residues.

The chain carries TRBV5-8 and TRBJ1-1; D is unclear. The CDR3 length is 13 residues. CDR1 SGHTS and CDR2 YDEGEE come from the germline V gene. The germline V and J ends were trimmed by 0 bases and 0 bases, with 3 bases remaining between them. The chain's CDR3 is CASSLGLNTEAFF. CDR3 in DNA: TGTGCCAGCAGCTTGGGTCTGAACACTGAAGCTTTCTTT. Together with reference TRBV5-8 and TRBJ1-1, the CDR3 gives the full variable domain: EAGVTQSPTHLIKTRGQQATLRCSPISGHTSVYWYQQALGLGLQFLLWYDEGEERNRGNFPPRFSGRQFPNYSSELNVNALELEDSALYLCASSLGLNTEAFFGQGTRLTVV.

This clone was counted a single time. V usage is TRBV7-9 and J usage is TRBJ2-7, with no clear D. In germline, CDR1 is SEHNR, CDR2 FQNEAQ (reference sequence). This CDR3 is built from 16 residues. V gave up 2 bases and J gave up 6 bases, with 20 bases separating them. This CDR3 reads CASSLSPSGPTSEQYF. The CDR3 DNA follows: TGTGCCAGCAGCTTAAGTCCTTCGGGCCCAACCAGCGAGCAGTACTTC.

This rearrangement joins TRBV15 to TRBJ1-3; no firm D call. The CDR3 loop spans 17 amino acids. Trimming cost V 0 bases and J 0 bases, with 12 bases left between them. The V gene's germline CDR1 is LNHNV and CDR2 YYDKDF (reference sequence). The CDR3 spells CATSRDLGRGSGNTIYF. Here the CDR3 DNA reads TGTGCCACCAGCAGAGATTTAGGTCGGGGCTCTGGAAACACCATATATTTT.

The CDR3 DNA reads TGTGCCAGCAGCTTGGCAACGGTCTACGAGCAGTACTTC. It translates to CASSLATVYEQYF. The rearrangement links TRBV5-4 to TRBJ2-7; no clear D. Per germline, CDR1 SGHNT and CDR2 YYREEE (reference sequence). V was cut by 0 bases and J by 3 bases, with 7 bases left in between. The CDR3 length is 13 residues.

The rearrangement links TRBV5-6 to TRBJ2-2; possibly TRBD1 for D (5 bases). Germline assignment: CDR1 SGHDT and CDR2 YYEEEE. Trimming removed 5 bases at V and 3 bases at J, with 17 bases between. The CDR3 totals 16 residues. The CDR3 sequence is CASRPLGRSYTGELFF. CDR3 nucleotide sequence: TGTGCCAGCAGACCGCTGGGGCGGTCCTACACCGGGGAGCTGTTTTTT.

In regard to this clone: Its ends do not fully match the called genes, so a read error is possible. In nucleotides, the CDR3 is TGTGCTAGCAGCTTAGTTTCAGCTGAATACAATGAGCAGTTCTTC. Translated, it gives CASSLVSAEYNEQFF. The V call is TRBV7-7, the J call TRBJ2-1, with D unclear. This CDR3 has 15 amino acids. Germline CDR1 is SSHAT and CDR2 is FNYEAQ (reference sequence).

The rearrangement joins TRBV30 to TRBJ1-5, with D possibly TRBD1 on 5 matching bases. Trimming shortened V by 0 bases and J by 3 bases, and 12 bases separated the two germline ends. This CDR3 has 15 amino acids. Germline loops: CDR1 GTSNPN, CDR2 SVGIG (reference sequence). CDR3 DNA sequence: TGTGCCTGGAGTGTAGGAAGGGGCTACAATCAGCCCCAGCATTTT. Translation: CAWSVGRGYNQPQHF.

V is TRBV9 and J is TRBJ2-1, with a weak D call TRBD2 (5 bases). Deletions cut 0 bases from V and 8 bases from J, with 12 bases between. CDR3 length equals 14 residues. Germline CDR1 SGDLS, CDR2 YYNGEE. CDR3 sequence reads: CASSVEASYHEQFF. CDR3 coding DNA: TGTGCCAGCAGCGTAGAGGCTAGCTATCATGAGCAGTTCTTC.